The rows below give T cell receptor beta chains drawn from one sample of a study of cytomegalovirus exposure and HLA in healthy donors. Libraries were prepared by immunoSEQ multiplex PCR; TCRdb keeps only in-frame clonotypes and omits some of them. The data show roughly 130,000 clones, 75% to 85% seen once. The sequenced sample consisted of PBMCs. Source of these receptors: a male donor in good health and CMV-seronegative. Each CDR3 is given with its conserved first and last residue. D genes are given only for firm matches. Part of the rows lack a size; the others show once, few, many or a class for expanded clones.

V	J	size	D	DNA	CDR3
TRBV6-6	TRBJ2-5	NA	NA	TGTGCCAGCAGACACAGGGGGGGATTGGAGACCCAGTACTTC	CASRHRGGLETQYF
TRBV6-8	TRBJ1-1	few	TRBD1	TGTGCCAGCAGTCACCGGGACAGTGAAGCTTTCTTT	CASSHRDSEAFF
TRBV5-1	TRBJ1-1	NA	TRBD1	TGCGCCAGCAGCCGGACAGGGATCACTGAAGCTTTCTTT	CASSRTGITEAFF
TRBV4-1	TRBJ1-1	few	NA	TGCGCCAGCAGCCAGGGGGGTTCTCGAGGGAACACTGAAGCTTTCTTT	CASSQGGSRGNTEAFF
TRBV7-2	TRBJ2-7	NA	NA	TGTGCCAGCAGCTTAGATGGGGACACTTCCTACGAGCAGTACTTC	CASSLDGDTSYEQYF
TRBV28	TRBJ1-5	NA	TRBD1	TGTGCCAGCAGTCGGGACAGGGGGCAAGGCAATCAGCCCCAGCATTTT	CASSRDRGQGNQPQHF
TRBV6-1	TRBJ2-7	NA	TRBD1	TGTGCCAGCAGTGTTGACAGGGTTGGGACCTACGAGCAGTACTTC	CASSVDRVGTYEQYF
TRBV11-2	TRBJ1-4	few	NA	TGTGCCAGCAGCTCCCTATATACCGGGACTCAAAGCGGGGAAAAACTGTTTTTT	CASSSLYTGTQSGEKLFF
TRBV7-8	TRBJ1-1	NA	NA	TGTGCCAGCAGCTTACTAGGGGGGGGAGAGGGTGAAGCTTTCTTT	CASSLLGGGEGEAFF
TRBV5-1	TRBJ2-1	NA	TRBD2	TGCGCCAGCAGCTTGGTGGCTAGCGGTTACAATGAGCAGTTCTTC	CASSLVASGYNEQFF
TRBV6-6	TRBJ2-2	NA	NA	TGTGCCAGCAGTTCAACCGGGACTCTCCTGGTCGGGGAGCTGTTTTTT	CASSSTGTLLVGELFF
TRBV7-6	TRBJ1-1	once	TRBD1	TGTGCCAGCAGCCCCGGACAGGGGGGAGTGGCTGAAGCTTTCTTT	CASSPGQGGVAEAFF
TRBV4-3	TRBJ2-7	once	TRBD2	TGCGCCAGCAGCCAATATAGACTAGCGGCCTACGAGCAGTACTTC	CASSQYRLAAYEQYF
TRBV4-2	TRBJ1-5	NA	TRBD1	TGTGCCAGCAGCCAAGCAGGGGGTGATCAGCCCCAGCATTTT	CASSQAGGDQPQHF
TRBV19	TRBJ2-7	NA	NA	TGTGCCAGTAGGGACAGAGATTTCTACGAGCAGTACTTC	CASRDRDFYEQYF
TRBV18	TRBJ2-7	NA	NA	TGTGCCAGCTCACCATACTCCGGGGGCTACGAGCAGTACTTC	CASSPYSGGYEQYF
TRBV18	TRBJ2-5	NA	NA	TGTGCCAGCTCACCATTAGATACGGTCCAAGAGACCCAGTACTTC	CASSPLDTVQETQYF
TRBV30	TRBJ2-7	NA	NA	TGTGCCTGGAGCACACCGGAGTACGATTCCTACGAGCAGTACTTC	CAWSTPEYDSYEQYF
TRBV9	TRBJ2-3	few	NA	TGTGCCAGCAGCGTGAGTAGCACAGATACGCAGTATTTT	CASSVSSTDTQYF
TRBV6-5	TRBJ1-6	few	NA	TGTGCCAGCAGTTATGAGGGCCGTGGATATTCACCCCTCCACTTT	CASSYEGRGYSPLHF
TRBV9	TRBJ1-2	once	NA	TGTGCCAGCAGCGTAGGGACAGCAGATGGCTACACCTTC	CASSVGTADGYTF
TRBV5-1	TRBJ2-1	NA	NA	TGCGCCAGCAGCTTAGGTGACAGATACAATGAGCAGTTCTTC	CASSLGDRYNEQFF
TRBV6-5	TRBJ2-7	NA	NA	TGTGCCAGCAGTCCTCTGGGAGTCTACGAGCAGTACTTC	CASSPLGVYEQYF
TRBV30	TRBJ1-4	once	TRBD1	TGTGCCTGGAACACCGCCGGGACAGGGTGGGCTAATGAAAAACTGTTTTTT	CAWNTAGTGWANEKLFF
TRBV20-1	TRBJ2-7	NA	NA	TGCAGTGCTGTGGAGGGATCTTTC	CSAVEGSF
TRBV30	TRBJ1-1	NA	TRBD1	TGTGCCTGCAACCCCTTGACGGAGGGGGCTAGGACTGAAGCTTTCTTT	CACNPLTEGARTEAFF
TRBV7-9	TRBJ1-2	NA	NA	TGTTCCACTCAGGCGGGGAACTATGGCTACACCTTC	CSTQAGNYGYTF
TRBV30	TRBJ2-7	NA	TRBD1	TGTGCCTGGTCGACAGGGGGAGTCGAGCAGTACTTC	CAWSTGGVEQYF
TRBV6-5	TRBJ2-4	few	TRBD1	TGTGCCAGCAGCGACCGGACAGGGGGAAAGATTCAGTACTTC	CASSDRTGGKIQYF
TRBV7-2	TRBJ1-1	NA	NA	TGTGCCGGAACGACACCGACGAACACTGAAGCTTTCTTT	CAGTTPTNTEAFF
TRBV7-2	TRBJ1-2	NA	NA	TGTGCCAGCAGCTTCGGTCCGCTCGATGGCTACACCTTC	CASSFGPLDGYTF
TRBV6-1	TRBJ2-2	NA	NA	TGCGCCAGCAGCGCAAGGAGGGGCGGGGCCGGGGAGCTGTTTTTT	CASSARRGGAGELFF
TRBV28	TRBJ2-2	NA	NA	TGTGCCAGCAGCCTTTTCTCCGGGACGAACACCGGGGAGCTGTTTTTT	CASSLFSGTNTGELFF
TRBV29-1	TRBJ2-2	NA	TRBD1	TGCAGCGCCGCCGTCGGACAGGGGGCGCAAAGCGGGGAGCTGTTTTTT	CSAAVGQGAQSGELFF
TRBV18	TRBJ1-1	NA	TRBD1	TGTGCCAGCTCACCGGCGACAGGGAAGAGTGGTGAAGCTTTCTTT	CASSPATGKSGEAFF